This T cell receptor (beta chain) was recovered during a study of cytomegalovirus exposure and HLA in healthy donors. Overall study results and limits: Follow-up analysis found HLA locus-dependent TCR association rates, highest for DRB1 and lowest for HLA-C. The classifier reportedly diagnosed cytomegalovirus status with high specificity and sensitivity.

Judged by abundance, this clone is medium-sized. Its antigen is unidentified. PCR involved 60 Vbeta and 13 Jbeta primers. TCRdb's copy holds only in-frame clones and misses some; the assay was immunoSEQ multiplex PCR. The table lists 95,000 to 150,000 clones, 65% to 80% of them singletons, with 3.7% in the top ten. Looked up from germline, CDR1 is SGHNT and CDR2 is YENEEA. The trim removed 4 bases at V and 1 base at J, leaving 3 bases unmatched. CDR3 length: 16 amino acids. This rearrangement joins TRBV11-3 to TRBJ2-1, with TRBD2 matching 11 bases. The sample taken for sequencing was PBMCs. The receptor was isolated from a human donor in good health. CDR3 loop: CASSSRTSGSYNEQFF. For the CDR3, the DNA is TGTGCCAGCAGCTCCCGGACTAGCGGGTCCTACAATGAGCAGTTCTTC.